The next 24 T cell receptor beta chains were all read from a single sample in a study of shared clonotypes between healthy human individuals. Only in-frame clones appear in the TCRdb table, and some are missing; sequencing was by immunoSEQ multiplex PCR. The sample lists about 1.1 million clones; 70% to 80% were seen once. The sample taken for sequencing was memory CD4+ T cells from PBMCs. Subset here: CD45RA-negative fraction. The receptors were sampled from a man between 18 and 29 years old in good health. Some clones in this sample may be carry-over from other donors' samples.

In the case of this clone: The identical CDR3 is also encoded by other nucleotide sequences in the sample. V and J are TRBV29-1 and TRBJ2-1; 7 bases align to TRBD2. Germline V gene sequence: CDR1 SQVTM, CDR2 ANQGSEA. Germline trimming cut 6 bases from V and 7 bases from J; bases unmatched to any gene: 12. The CDR3 length is 14 residues. The CDR3 protein is CSVGRGTGGNEQFF. CDR3 nucleotides: TGCAGCGTCGGACGTGGAACGGGAGGTAATGAGCAGTTCTTC.

This chain links TRBV4-1 with TRBJ2-1; 11 positions match TRBD2. V shed 0 bases, J shed 4 bases, and the junction held 5 bases outside the gene matches. The CDR3 extends over 17 amino acids. Germline V gene lookup returns CDR1 MGHRA and CDR2 YSYEKL. CDR3 sequence: CASSQDRGTSGYNEQFF. DNA of the CDR3: TGCGCCAGCAGCCAAGATCGGGGGACTAGCGGATACAATGAGCAGTTCTTC.

This clone was observed a handful of times. This chain joins TRBV4-1 and TRBJ2-7; possibly TRBD2 for D (5 bases). Looked up from germline, CDR1 is MGHRA and CDR2 is YSYEKL. This CDR3 spans 14 amino acids. Trimming took 1 base from V and 3 from J, leaving 10 bases between them. CDR3 amino acids: CASSQGTGNYEQYF. The CDR3 nucleotides are TGCGCCAGCAGCCAAGGGACGGGGAACTACGAGCAGTACTTC.

This clone was recorded only once. The chain links TRBV7-2 to TRBJ2-4, with TRBD1 identical over 7 bases. V lost 4 bases to trimming and J lost 4 bases; unmatched junction nucleotides: 1. This CDR3 contains 13 residues. The germline V gene has CDR1 SGHTA and CDR2 FQGNSA. CDR3: CASSSDRKNIQYF. The CDR3 coding sequence is TGTGCCAGCAGCTCGGACAGGAAAAACATTCAGTACTTC. The variable domain in full, with the rest retrieved from reference TRBV7-2 and TRBJ2-4, is GAGVSQSPSNKVTEKGKDVELRCDPISGHTALYWYRQSLGQGLEFLIYFQGNSAPDKSGLPSDRFSAERTGGSVSTLTIQRTQQEDSAVYLCASSSDRKNIQYFGAGTRLSVL.

The chain recombines TRBV6-6 with TRBJ1-4; TRBD1 is a possible D gene (5 bases). This CDR3 is built from 13 residues. Germline CDR1 is MNHNY and CDR2 is SVGAGI (reference sequence). The V gene lost 4 bases and the J gene lost 8 bases, with 11 bases spanning the gap. The CDR3 DNA reads TGTGCCAGCAGTTCAGGGTTGGAGGAAAAACTGTTTTTT. Translated: CASSSGLEEKLFF.

This clone appeared a few times. V gene TRBV7-9 combines with J gene TRBJ1-4; D not certain. The length of the CDR3 is 14 residues. V was shortened by 6 bases and J by 4 bases, with 12 bases between the two germline ends. The V gene's germline CDR1 is SEHNR and CDR2 FQNEAQ (reference sequence). CDR3 sequence (DNA): TGTGCCAGCAGTCCCCGGGGAGATAATGAAAAACTGTTTTTT. This gives the protein CASSPRGDNEKLFF.

Comments on this clone: Other DNA sequences from this sample encode an identical CDR3 as well. V usage is TRBV9 and J usage is TRBJ1-1; D unresolved. The CDR3 has 15 residues. Trimming left V 0 bases short and J 0 bases short, with 9 bases between. Germline V gene data show CDR1 as SGDLS and CDR2 as YYNGEE. This chain's CDR3 is CASSVVGQVNTEAFF. In DNA form, the CDR3 reads TGTGCCAGCAGCGTAGTAGGTCAAGTGAACACTGAAGCTTTCTTT.

The genes are TRBV2 and TRBJ2-3, with D possibly matching TRBD2 (6 bases). The CDR3 length is 15 residues. V gave up 1 base and J gave up 1 base, with 9 bases separating them. Germline CDR1 is SNHLY and CDR2 is FYNNEI. Here the CDR3 reads CASSEVTGGTDTQYF. CDR3 nucleotide sequence: TGTGCCAGCAGTGAAGTGACGGGAGGCACAGATACGCAGTATTTT.

This clone was recorded only once. This chain links TRBV9 with TRBJ2-3; D is ambiguous. The length of the CDR3 is 15 residues. Trimming took 0 bases from V and 4 from J, leaving 12 bases between them. Germline lookup yields CDR1 SGDLS and CDR2 YYNGEE. The CDR3 region is CASSVVGLGPDTQYF. In nucleotides, the CDR3 is TGTGCCAGCAGCGTAGTCGGGTTGGGTCCAGATACGCAGTATTTT. Together with reference TRBV9 and TRBJ2-3, the CDR3 gives the full variable domain: DSGVTQTPKHLITATGQRVTLRCSPRSGDLSVYWYQQSLDQGLQFLIQYYNGEERAKGNILERFSAQQFPDLHSELNLSSLELGDSALYFCASSVVGLGPDTQYFGPGTRLTVL.

The V gene is TRBV7-2, the J gene TRBJ2-5, with TRBD1 identical over 7 bases. Per germline, CDR1 SGHTA and CDR2 FQGNSA. V dropped 5 bases and J dropped 1; count of bases not matched to a gene: 4. The CDR3 covers 14 residues. CDR3 protein: CASSRPGGQETQYF. The CDR3 coding sequence is TGTGCCAGCAGCCGACCAGGGGGCCAAGAGACCCAGTACTTC.

This clone was seen many times. Other DNA sequences of this sample code for an identical CDR3. The genes are TRBV7-3 and TRBJ2-1, with 12 bases fitting TRBD2. J gave up 6 bases and V 5 bases, and 5 bases lay outside the gene matches. The CDR3 totals 15 residues. The germline V gene has CDR1 SGHTA and CDR2 FQGTGA. The CDR3 protein is CASSLGTSGSNEQFF. CDR3 in DNA: TGTGCCAGCAGCCTCGGGACTAGCGGGTCCAATGAGCAGTTCTTC.

DNA for the CDR3: TGCGCCAGCAGCTCTCGCCTGGGGGGGACGAACACTGAAGCTTTCTTT. This codes for CASSSRLGGTNTEAFF. The rearrangement uses TRBV5-1 and TRBJ1-1; possible D gene TRBD1, 5 bases. V was cut by 3 bases and J by 1 base, with 16 bases left in between. CDR1 is SGHRS, CDR2 YFSETQ, per germline. The CDR3 covers 16 residues.

This sequence joins TRBV25-1 and TRBJ1-5; a possible D gene is TRBD1 (6 bases). The germline gives CDR1 MGHDK, CDR2 SYGVNS. V shed 4 bases and J shed 4 bases, with 8 bases lying between them. CDR3 length: 13 amino acids. The CDR3 is CASSVQGNQPQHF. The CDR3 coding sequence is TGTGCCAGCAGTGTTCAGGGGAATCAGCCCCAGCATTTT.

The chain is built from TRBV11-3 and TRBJ2-2, with a possible D match to TRBD2 (5 bases). Per germline, CDR1 SGHNT and CDR2 YENEEA. Deletions cut 5 bases from V and 8 bases from J, with 9 bases between. The CDR3 spans 12 residues. The CDR3 DNA reads as TGTGCCAGCAGCCCGGACTTGGGGGAGCTGTTTTTT. It yields the protein CASSPDLGELFF.

This clone has just a few counts. The gene calls are TRBV18 and TRBJ2-5; D might be TRBD1 or TRBD2, each matching 6 bases. With 6 bases removed from V and 5 bases from J, the gap between germline ends came to 19 bases. CDR3 length: 15 residues. CDR1 is KGHSH and CDR2 is LQKENI in the germline V gene. CDR3 sequence: CASSETRGGGETQYF. The CDR3 bases are TGTGCCAGCTCCGAAACCAGGGGAGGTGGTGAGACCCAGTACTTC.

The rearrangement uses TRBV29-1 and TRBJ2-7, with D possibly being TRBD1 (6 bases). V dropped 6 bases and J dropped 2 bases, with 23 bases sitting between them. Germline V gene lookup returns CDR1 SQVTM and CDR2 ANQGSEA. This CDR3 comprises 16 residues. The CDR3 spells CSVVGPDSSNPYEQYF. CDR3 DNA: TGCAGCGTCGTCGGGCCGGACAGCTCAAACCCCTACGAGCAGTACTTC.

This rearrangement joins TRBV5-6 to TRBJ1-5; D is unresolved. Germline CDR1 and CDR2: SGHDT and YYEEEE. This CDR3 is 14 amino acids long. V lost 0 bases to trimming and J lost 2 bases, with 6 bases between them. This chain's CDR3 is CASSLGSGNQPQHF. The CDR3 DNA is TGTGCCAGCAGCTTGGGTTCGGGCAATCAGCCCCAGCATTTT.

V is TRBV15 and J is TRBJ2-7, with 9 bases lining up with TRBD1. Germline V lookup: CDR1 LNHNV, CDR2 YYDKDF (reference sequence). The CDR3 spans 15 residues. The V gene end was trimmed by 5 bases and the J gene end by 5 bases; junction bases not matched to a gene: 10. For the CDR3, the DNA is TGTGCCACCAGCCGGTTTGGGACAGGGATGAACGAGCAGTACTTC. It specifies CATSRFGTGMNEQYF.

V and J are TRBV19 and TRBJ1-5; 9 bases fit TRBD1. The CDR3 runs to 17 residues. V dropped 6 bases and J dropped 7; count of bases not matched to a gene: 16. Germline V lookup: CDR1 LNHDA, CDR2 SQIVND (reference sequence). The CDR3, as DNA: TGTGCCAGTAGGACGGGTGGGGACAGGGACCGATTCCAGCCCCAGCATTTT. The encoded protein is CASRTGGDRDRFQPQHF.

Worth noting for this clone: Its ends do not fully match the called genes, so a read error is possible. The rearrangement links TRBV5-4 to TRBJ2-5; D uncertain. The germline gives CDR1 SGHNT, CDR2 YYREEE (reference sequence). CDR3 length equals 15 residues. In DNA form, the CDR3 reads TGCGCCAGCAGCCAAGATCGGAACAAACAAGAGACCCAGTACTTC. Translation: CASSQDRNKQETQYF.

The J gene is TRBJ1-2, the V gene TRBV5-6; D gene uncertain. V was pared by 5 bases and J by 5 bases, with 22 bases between. The CDR3 is 16 amino acids. The V gene's germline CDR1 is SGHDT and CDR2 YYEEEE. This CDR3 reads CASSPTGGGPRYGYTF. DNA for the CDR3: TGTGCCAGCAGTCCAACCGGAGGAGGCCCTAGGTATGGCTACACCTTC. Full variable domain (outside the CDR3, taken from reference TRBV5-6 and TRBJ1-2): DAGVTQSPTHLIKTRGQQVTLRCSPKSGHDTVSWYQQALGQGPQFIFQYYEEEERQRGNFPDRFSGHQFPNYSSELNVNALLLGDSALYLCASSPTGGGPRYGYTFGSGTRLTVV.

About this clone itself: Other DNA sequences in this specimen translate into the identical CDR3. J is TRBJ2-1 and V is TRBV11-2; no firm D call. In germline, CDR1 is SGHAT, CDR2 FQNNGV. The CDR3 runs 13 residues. The V and J ends lost 1 base and 7 bases respectively, with 8 bases between them. DNA of the CDR3: TGTGCCAGCAGCTTAGGACCACTAAATGAGCAGTTCTTC. Protein sequence: CASSLGPLNEQFF.

As concerns this clone: Given a far larger clone just one base away, this is likely a sequencing read error. V is TRBV11-3 and J is TRBJ2-5; D is possibly TRBD1 (6 bases). V was clipped by 5 bases and J by 2 bases, with 9 bases between them. The CDR3 is made up of 13 amino acids. CDR1 and CDR2 (germline): SGHNT, YENEEA. CDR3 in DNA: TGTGCCAGCAGCCCAGGGGAGCAAGAGACCCAGTACTTC. Its translation: CASSPGEQETQYF.

This chain's CDR3 is CASSEYWWERASGKSYEQYF. The CDR3 coding sequence is TGTGCCAGCAGTGAATATTGGTGGGAGCGGGCCTCGGGGAAATCCTACGAGCAGTACTTC. This chain connects TRBV6-1 to TRBJ2-7; D possibly corresponds to TRBD2 (6 bases). Trimming took off 2 bases at V and 1 base at J, with 27 bases between the two ends. The CDR3 totals 20 residues. Germline CDR1 is MNHNS and CDR2 is SASEGT.